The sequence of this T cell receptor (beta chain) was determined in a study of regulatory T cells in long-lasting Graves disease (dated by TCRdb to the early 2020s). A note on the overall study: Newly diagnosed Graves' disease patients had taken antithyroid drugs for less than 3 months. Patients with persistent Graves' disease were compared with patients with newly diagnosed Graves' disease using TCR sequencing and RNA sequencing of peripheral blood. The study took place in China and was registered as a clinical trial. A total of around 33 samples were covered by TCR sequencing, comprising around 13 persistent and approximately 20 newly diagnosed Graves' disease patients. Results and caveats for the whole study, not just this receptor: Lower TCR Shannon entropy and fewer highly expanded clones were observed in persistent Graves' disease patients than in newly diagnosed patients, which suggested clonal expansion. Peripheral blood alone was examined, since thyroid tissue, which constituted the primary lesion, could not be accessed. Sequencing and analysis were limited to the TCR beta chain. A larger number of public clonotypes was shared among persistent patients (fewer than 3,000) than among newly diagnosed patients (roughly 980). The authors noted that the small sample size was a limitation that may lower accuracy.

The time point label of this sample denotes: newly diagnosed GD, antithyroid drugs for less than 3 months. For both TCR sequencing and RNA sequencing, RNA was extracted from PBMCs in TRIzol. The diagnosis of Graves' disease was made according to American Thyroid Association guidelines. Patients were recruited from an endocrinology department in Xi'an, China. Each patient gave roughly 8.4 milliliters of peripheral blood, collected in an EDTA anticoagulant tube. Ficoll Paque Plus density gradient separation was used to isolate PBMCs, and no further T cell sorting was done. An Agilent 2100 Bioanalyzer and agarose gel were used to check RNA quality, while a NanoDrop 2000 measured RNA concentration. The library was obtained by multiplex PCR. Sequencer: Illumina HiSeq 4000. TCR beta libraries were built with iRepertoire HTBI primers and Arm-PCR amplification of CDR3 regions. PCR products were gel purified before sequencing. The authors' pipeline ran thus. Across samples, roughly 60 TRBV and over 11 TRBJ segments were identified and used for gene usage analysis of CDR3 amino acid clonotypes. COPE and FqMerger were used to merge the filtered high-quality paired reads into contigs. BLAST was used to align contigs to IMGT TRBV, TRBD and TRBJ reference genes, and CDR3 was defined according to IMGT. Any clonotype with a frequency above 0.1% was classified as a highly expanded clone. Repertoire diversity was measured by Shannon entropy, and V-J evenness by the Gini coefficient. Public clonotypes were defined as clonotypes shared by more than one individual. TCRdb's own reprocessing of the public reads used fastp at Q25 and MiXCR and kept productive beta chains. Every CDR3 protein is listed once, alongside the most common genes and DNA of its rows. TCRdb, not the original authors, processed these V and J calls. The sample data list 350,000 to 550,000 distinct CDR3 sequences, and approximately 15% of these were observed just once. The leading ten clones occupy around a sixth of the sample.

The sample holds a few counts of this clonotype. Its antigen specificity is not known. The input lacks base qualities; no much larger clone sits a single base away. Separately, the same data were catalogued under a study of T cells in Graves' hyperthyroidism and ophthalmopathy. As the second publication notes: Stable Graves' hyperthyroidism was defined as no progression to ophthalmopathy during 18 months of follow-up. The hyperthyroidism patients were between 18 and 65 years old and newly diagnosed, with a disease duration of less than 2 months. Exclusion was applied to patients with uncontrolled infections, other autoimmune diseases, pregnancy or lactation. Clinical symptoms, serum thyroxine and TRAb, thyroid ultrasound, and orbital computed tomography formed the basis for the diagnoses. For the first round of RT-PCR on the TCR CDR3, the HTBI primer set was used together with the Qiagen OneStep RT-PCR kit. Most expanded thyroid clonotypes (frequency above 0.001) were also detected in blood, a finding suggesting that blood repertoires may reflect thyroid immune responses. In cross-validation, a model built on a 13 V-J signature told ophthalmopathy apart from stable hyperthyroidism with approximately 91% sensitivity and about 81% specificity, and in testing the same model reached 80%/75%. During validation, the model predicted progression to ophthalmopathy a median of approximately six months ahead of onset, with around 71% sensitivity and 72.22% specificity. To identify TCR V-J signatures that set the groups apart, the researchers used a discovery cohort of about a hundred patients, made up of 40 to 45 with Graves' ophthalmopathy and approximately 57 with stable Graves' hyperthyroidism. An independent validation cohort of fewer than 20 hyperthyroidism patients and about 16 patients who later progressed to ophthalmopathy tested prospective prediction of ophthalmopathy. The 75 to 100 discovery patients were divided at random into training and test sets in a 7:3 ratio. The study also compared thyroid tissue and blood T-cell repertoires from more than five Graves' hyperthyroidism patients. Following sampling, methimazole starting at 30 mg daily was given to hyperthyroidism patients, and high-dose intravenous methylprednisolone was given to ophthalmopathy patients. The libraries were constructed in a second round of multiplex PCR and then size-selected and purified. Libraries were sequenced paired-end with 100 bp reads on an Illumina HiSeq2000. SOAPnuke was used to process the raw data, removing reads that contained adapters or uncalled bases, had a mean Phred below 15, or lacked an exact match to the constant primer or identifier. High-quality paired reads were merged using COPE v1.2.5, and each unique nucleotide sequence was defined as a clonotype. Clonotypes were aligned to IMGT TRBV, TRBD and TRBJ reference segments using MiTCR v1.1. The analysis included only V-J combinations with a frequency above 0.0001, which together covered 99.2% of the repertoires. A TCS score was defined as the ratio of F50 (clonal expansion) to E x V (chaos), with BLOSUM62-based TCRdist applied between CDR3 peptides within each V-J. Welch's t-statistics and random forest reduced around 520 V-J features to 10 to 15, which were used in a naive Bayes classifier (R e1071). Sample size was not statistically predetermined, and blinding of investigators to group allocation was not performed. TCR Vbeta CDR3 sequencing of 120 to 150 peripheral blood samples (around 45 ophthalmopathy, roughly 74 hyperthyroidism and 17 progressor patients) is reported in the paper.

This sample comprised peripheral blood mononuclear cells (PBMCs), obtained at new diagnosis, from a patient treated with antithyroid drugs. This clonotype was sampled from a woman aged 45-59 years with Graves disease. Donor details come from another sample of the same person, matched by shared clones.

The nucleotides are TGCGCCAGCAGCCATCCCGGACTAGCGCCAAAATCCTCCTACAATGAGCAGTTCTTC. Translated, this gives CASSHPGLAPKSSYNEQFF. The chain is assembled from TRBV4-1 and TRBJ2-1; 9 bases in the junction line up with TRBD2. Unmatched junction bases come to 12, with V trimmed by 3 bases and J by 0 bases. The germline V gene sets CDR1 to MGHRA and CDR2 to YSYEKL. From the cysteine up to the phenylalanine, the CDR3 has a length of 19 residues. Just CDR3 DNA is preserved here, 57 bases in frame from base 1.